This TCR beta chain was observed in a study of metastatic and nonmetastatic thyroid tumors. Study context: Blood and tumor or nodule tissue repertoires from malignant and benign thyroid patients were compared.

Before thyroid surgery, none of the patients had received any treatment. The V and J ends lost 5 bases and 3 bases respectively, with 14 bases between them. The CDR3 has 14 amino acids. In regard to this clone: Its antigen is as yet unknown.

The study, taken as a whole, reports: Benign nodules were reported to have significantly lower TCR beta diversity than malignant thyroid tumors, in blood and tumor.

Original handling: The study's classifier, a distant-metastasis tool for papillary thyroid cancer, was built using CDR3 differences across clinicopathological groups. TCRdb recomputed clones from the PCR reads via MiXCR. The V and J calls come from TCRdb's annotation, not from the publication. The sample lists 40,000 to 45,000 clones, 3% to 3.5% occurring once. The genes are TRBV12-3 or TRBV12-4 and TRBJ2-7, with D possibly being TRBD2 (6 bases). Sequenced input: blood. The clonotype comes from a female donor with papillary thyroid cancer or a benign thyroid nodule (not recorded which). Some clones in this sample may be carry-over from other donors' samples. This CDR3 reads CASSVSSSDYEQYF. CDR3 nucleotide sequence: TGTGCCAGCAGTGTGAGCTCTAGCGACTACGAGCAGTACTTC.